This TCR beta chain was sequenced during a study of cytomegalovirus exposure and HLA in healthy donors. CDR3 length equals 13 residues. Germline assignment: CDR1 WNHNN and CDR2 SYGVQD (reference sequence). V was clipped by 3 bases and J by 9 bases, with 14 bases between them. PCR amplification relied on 60 Vbeta primers (plus 13 Jbeta primers). Assay used: immunoSEQ multiplex PCR; TCRdb lists only in-frame clones, some missing. Of about 100,000 clones listed, about 74% are singletons. Sequenced sample: PBMCs. The genes are TRBV10-1 and TRBJ1-1, with D perhaps matching TRBD1 (5 bases). The TCR sequence derives from a woman in her thirties or forties in good health and CMV-seropositive. As DNA, the CDR3 is TGCGCCAGCAGTGACTCAGGGCCCCGGAAAGCTTTCTTT. It translates to CASSDSGPRKAFF.